The clone carrying this T cell receptor (beta chain) was seen more than once but under ten times. This sample stems from a study of blood T cell repertoires in COVID-19. Study-wide background: COVID-19 samples from acute and convalescent phases originated in the United States, Italy and Spain. PBMCs, B-cell-depleted T cells, or T cells were the source of the cDNA or gDNA that made up the material.

The CDR3 loop spans 13 amino acids. V was clipped by 3 bases and J by 3 bases, with 6 bases between them. CDR1 and CDR2 from the germline V gene are SNHLY and FYNNEI. In the original workflow: The assay estimated nucleated cells by amplifying reference gene primers. The assay was immunoSEQ multiplex PCR, and TCRdb's table has in-frame clones only and misses some. Clone size and V and J calls were adopted from that table, with D and trimming inferred from the DNA. The table includes around 300,000 clones, around 86% detected once. This TCR was sampled from a man aged 50-60 years with active or convalescent COVID-19. V is TRBV2 and J is TRBJ1-5; D remains ambiguous. The sample comprised peripheral blood. CDR3 bases: TGTGCCAGCAGTGACAGTAACAATCAGCCCCAGCATTTT. It yields the protein CASSDSNNQPQHF. Full variable domain (remainder filled in from reference TRBV2 and TRBJ1-5): EPEVTQTPSHQVTQMGQEVILRCVPISNHLYFYWYRQILGQKVEFLVSFYNNEISEKSEIFDDQFSVERPDGSNFTLKIRSTKLEDSAMYFCASSDSNNQPQHFGDGTRLSIL.